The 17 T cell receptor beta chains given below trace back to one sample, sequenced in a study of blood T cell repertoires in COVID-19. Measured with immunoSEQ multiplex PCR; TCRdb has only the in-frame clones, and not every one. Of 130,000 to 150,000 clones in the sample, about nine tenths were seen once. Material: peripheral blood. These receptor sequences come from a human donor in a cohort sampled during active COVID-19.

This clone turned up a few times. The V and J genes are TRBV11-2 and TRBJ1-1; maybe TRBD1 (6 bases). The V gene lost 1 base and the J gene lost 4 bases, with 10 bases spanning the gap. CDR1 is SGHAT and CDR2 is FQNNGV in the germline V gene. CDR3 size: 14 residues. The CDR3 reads CASSLAQGSTEAFF. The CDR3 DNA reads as TGTGCCAGCAGCTTAGCACAGGGAAGCACTGAAGCTTTCTTT.

The CDR3 loop reads CASSLQGAQGNTIYF. Written as DNA, the CDR3 is TGTGCCAGCAGCTTACAGGGGGCTCAAGGGAACACCATATATTTT. This sequence joins TRBV5-4 and TRBJ1-3, with 9 bases aligning to TRBD1. This CDR3 is built from 15 residues. Trimming removed 2 bases from V and 7 bases from J; junction bases left unmatched: 7. Germline CDR1 reads SGHNT; CDR2 reads YYREEE (reference sequence). The full variable domain, rest sourced from reference TRBV5-4 and TRBJ1-3, is ETGVTQSPTHLIKTRGQQVTLRCSSQSGHNTVSWYQQALGQGPQFIFQYYREEENGRGNFPPRFSGLQFPNYSSELNVNALELDDSALYLCASSLQGAQGNTIYFGEGSWLTVV.

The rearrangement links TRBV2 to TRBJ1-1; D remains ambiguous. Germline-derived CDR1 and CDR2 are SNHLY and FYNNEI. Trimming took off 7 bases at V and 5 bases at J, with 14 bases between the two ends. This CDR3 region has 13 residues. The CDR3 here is CASTGESRTEAFF. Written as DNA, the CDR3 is TGTGCCAGCACTGGGGAGAGTCGGACTGAAGCTTTCTTT.

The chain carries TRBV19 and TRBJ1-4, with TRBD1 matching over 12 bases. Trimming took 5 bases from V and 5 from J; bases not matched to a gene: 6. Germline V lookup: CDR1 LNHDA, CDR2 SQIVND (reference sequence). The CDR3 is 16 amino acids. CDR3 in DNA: TGTGCCAGTAGTTCCCGGGACAGGGGGCTGAATGAAAAACTGTTTTTT. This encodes CASSSRDRGLNEKLFF.

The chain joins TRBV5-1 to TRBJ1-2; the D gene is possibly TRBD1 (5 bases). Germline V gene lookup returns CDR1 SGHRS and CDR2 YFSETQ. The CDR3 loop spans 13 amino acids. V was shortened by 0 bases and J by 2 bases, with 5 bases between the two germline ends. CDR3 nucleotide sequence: TGCGCCAGCAGCTTGGAGGGGAACTATGGCTACACCTTC. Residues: CASSLEGNYGYTF.

The chain's CDR3 is CASSLRDRNEKLFF. For the CDR3, the DNA is TGTGCCAGCAGCTTGCGGGACAGAAATGAAAAACTGTTTTTT. The chain links TRBV5-6 to TRBJ1-4, with 7 positions matching TRBD1. The CDR3 contains 14 residues. The V gene's germline CDR1 is SGHDT and CDR2 YYEEEE. Trimming cost V 1 base and J 5 bases; bases outside gene matches: 2.

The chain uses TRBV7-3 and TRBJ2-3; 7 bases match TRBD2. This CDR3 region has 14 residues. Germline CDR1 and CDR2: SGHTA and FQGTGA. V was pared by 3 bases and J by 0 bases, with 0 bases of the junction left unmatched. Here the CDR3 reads CASSFGGSTDTQYF. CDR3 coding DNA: TGTGCCAGCAGCTTCGGGGGGAGCACAGATACGCAGTATTTT. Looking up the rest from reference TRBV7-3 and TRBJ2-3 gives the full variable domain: GAGVSQTPSNKVTEKGKYVELRCDPISGHTALYWYRQSLGQGPEFLIYFQGTGAADDSGLPNDRFFAVRPEGSVSTLKIQRTERGDSAVYLCASSFGGSTDTQYFGPGTRLTVL.

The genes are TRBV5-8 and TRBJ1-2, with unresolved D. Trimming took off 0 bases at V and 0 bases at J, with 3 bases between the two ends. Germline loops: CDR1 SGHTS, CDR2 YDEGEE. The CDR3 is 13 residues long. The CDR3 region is CASSLAPNYGYTF. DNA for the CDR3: TGTGCCAGCAGCTTGGCTCCTAACTATGGCTACACCTTC.

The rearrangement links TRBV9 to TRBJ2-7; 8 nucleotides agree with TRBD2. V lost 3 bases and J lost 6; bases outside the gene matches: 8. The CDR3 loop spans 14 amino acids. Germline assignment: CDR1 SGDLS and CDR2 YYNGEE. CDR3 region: CASSGPGLVAEQYF. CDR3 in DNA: TGTGCCAGCAGCGGGCCGGGACTAGTCGCCGAGCAGTACTTC.

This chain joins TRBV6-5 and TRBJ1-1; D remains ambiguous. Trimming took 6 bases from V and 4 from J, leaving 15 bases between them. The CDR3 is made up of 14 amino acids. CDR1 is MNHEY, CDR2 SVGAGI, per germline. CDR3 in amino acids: CASSHGLRGTEAFF. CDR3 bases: TGTGCCAGCAGCCACGGCCTCCGGGGCACTGAAGCTTTCTTT.

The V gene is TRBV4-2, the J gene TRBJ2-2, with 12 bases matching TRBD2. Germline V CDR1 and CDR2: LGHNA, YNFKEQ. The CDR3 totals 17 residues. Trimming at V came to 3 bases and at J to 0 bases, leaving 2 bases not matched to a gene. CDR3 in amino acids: CASSHPSGGANTGELFF. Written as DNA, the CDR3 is TGTGCCAGCAGCCATCCTAGCGGGGGGGCGAACACCGGGGAGCTGTTTTTT.

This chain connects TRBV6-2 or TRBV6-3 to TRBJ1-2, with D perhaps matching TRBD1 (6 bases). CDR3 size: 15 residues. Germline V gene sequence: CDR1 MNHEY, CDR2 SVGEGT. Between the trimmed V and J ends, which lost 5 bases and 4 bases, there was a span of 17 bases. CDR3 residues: CASSPQMDRFYGYTF. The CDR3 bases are TGTGCCAGCAGTCCCCAGATGGACAGATTCTATGGCTACACCTTC.

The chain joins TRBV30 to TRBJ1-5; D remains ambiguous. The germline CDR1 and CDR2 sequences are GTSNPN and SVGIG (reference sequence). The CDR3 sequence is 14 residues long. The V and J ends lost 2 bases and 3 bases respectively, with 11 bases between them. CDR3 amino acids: CAWSLGGSNQPQHF. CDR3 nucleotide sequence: TGTGCCTGGAGTCTGGGAGGGTCCAATCAGCCCCAGCATTTT.

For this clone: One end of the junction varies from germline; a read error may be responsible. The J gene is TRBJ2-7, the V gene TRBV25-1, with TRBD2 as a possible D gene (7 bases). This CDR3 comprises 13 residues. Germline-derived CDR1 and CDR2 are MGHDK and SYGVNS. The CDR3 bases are TGTGCCAGCAGTCGCGGGGGCTCCGACGAGCAGTACTTC. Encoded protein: CASSRGGSDEQYF.

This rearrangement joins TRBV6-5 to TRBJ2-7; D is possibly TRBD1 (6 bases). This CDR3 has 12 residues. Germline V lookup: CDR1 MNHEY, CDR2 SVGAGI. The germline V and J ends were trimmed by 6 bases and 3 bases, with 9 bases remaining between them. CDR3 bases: TGTGCCAGCAGGACAGGCGGCTACGAGCAGTACTTC. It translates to CASRTGGYEQYF.

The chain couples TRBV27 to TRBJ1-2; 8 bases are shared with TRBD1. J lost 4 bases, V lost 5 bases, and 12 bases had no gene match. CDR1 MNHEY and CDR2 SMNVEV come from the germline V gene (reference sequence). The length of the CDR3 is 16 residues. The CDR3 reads CASSPGGLGRIYGYTF. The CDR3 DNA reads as TGTGCCAGCAGTCCAGGGGGCTTGGGGAGGATCTATGGCTACACCTTC.

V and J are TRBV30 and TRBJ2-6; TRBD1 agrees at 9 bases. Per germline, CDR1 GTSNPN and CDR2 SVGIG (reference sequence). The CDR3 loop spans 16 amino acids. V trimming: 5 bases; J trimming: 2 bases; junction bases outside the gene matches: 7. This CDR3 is CAWGQGFGPGANVLTF. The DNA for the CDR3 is TGTGCCTGGGGACAGGGGTTTGGCCCTGGGGCCAACGTCCTGACTTTC. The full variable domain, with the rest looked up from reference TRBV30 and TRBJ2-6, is SQTIHQWPATLVQPVGSPLSLECTVEGTSNPNLYWYRQAAGRGLQLLFYSVGIGQISSEVPQNLSASRPQDRQFILSSKKLLLSDSGFYLCAWGQGFGPGANVLTFGAGSRLTVL.